The TCR beta chain under discussion was sequenced for a study of siplizumab effects on memory and regulatory T cells. Study findings and constraints: Siplizumab significantly reduced alloreactive sequences traceable to unstimulated CD4+ memory cells. It seemed that naive T cells were more diverse than memory cells and were major contributors to the alloresponse.

The assay covered some 10^5 TCR templates per sample. Generated by immunoSEQ multiplex PCR, the TCRdb table keeps only in-frame clones and is missing some. This sample yields approximately 50,000 clones, of which about 94% are seen a single time; under 20% belongs to the top ten. Germline CDR1 reads LNHDA; CDR2 reads SQIVND (reference sequence). The CDR3 has 13 residues. V lost 1 base and J lost 6, with 7 bases in between. Notes on this clone: Its specificity is not known.

The clonotype was recovered from a human donor in good health. The material sequenced was CD8+ T cells sorted from blood. This rearrangement joins TRBV19 to TRBJ1-5, with a tentative D call TRBD1 (5 bases). CDR3: CASSIVTAQPQHF. The CDR3 DNA sequence: TGTGCCAGTAGTATAGTGACAGCTCAGCCCCAGCATTTT. The complete variable domain, with remaining parts taken from reference TRBV19 and TRBJ1-5, reads DGGITQSPKYLFRKEGQNVTLSCEQNLNHDAMYWYRQDPGQGLRLIYYSQIVNDFQKGDIAEGYSVSREKKESFPLTVTSAQKNPTAFYLCASSIVTAQPQHFGDGTRLSIL.